Below, 22 T cell receptor beta chains from the same sample are listed, as sequenced in a study of T cells in Graves' hyperthyroidism and ophthalmopathy. Template material for amplifying TCR beta CDR3 regions consisted of RNA transcripts. Primed by the HTBI set, a first-round RT-PCR was run on the TCR CDR3. TCRdb processed the multiplex PCR reads anew with MiXCR; each CDR3 protein has one entry. Of a few hundred thousand distinct CDR3 sequences in the sample, about 14% were seen once. Sequenced material: blood. These receptor sequences come from a woman younger than 45 with Graves' ophthalmopathy.

This clonotype was picked up a small number of times. The chain carries TRBV10-3 and TRBJ1-5, with D perhaps TRBD1 (5 bases). CDR3 size: 14 residues. V was pared by 11 bases and J by 0 bases, with 14 bases between. Per germline, CDR1 ENHRY and CDR2 SYGVKD. Here the CDR3 DNA reads TGTGCCGTCGGGCGGGGGGATAGCAATCAGCCCCAGCATTTT. Translated, it gives CAVGRGDSNQPQHF.

In regard to this clonotype: The conserved phenylalanine or tryptophan normally closing the CDR3 is absent here, so this likely arose from a read error. V gene TRBV10-3 combines with J gene TRBJ2-5, with D tentatively TRBD1 (5 bases). CDR1 ENHRY and CDR2 SYGVKD come from the germline V gene. V was shortened by 10 bases and J by 3 bases, with 12 bases between the two germline ends. The CDR3 extends over 12 amino acids. DNA for the CDR3: TGTGCCAGCAGGGAATGGGAAGAGACCCAGTACCTC. It codes for CASREWEETQYL.

Only one count was recorded for this clonotype. The genes are TRBV5-1 and TRBJ2-7, with TRBD1 matching over 7 bases. Per germline, CDR1 SGHRS and CDR2 YFSETQ. With V trimmed by 4 bases and J by 0 bases, 16 bases remained unmatched. The CDR3 sequence is 18 residues long. The CDR3 is CASSPETLTGRFSYEQYF. CDR3 DNA: TGCGCCAGCAGCCCGGAAACCTTGACAGGGCGCTTCTCCTACGAGCAGTACTTC.

This clonotype was observed at least ten times. The chain is built from TRBV28 and TRBJ2-7; 9 positions agree with TRBD1. The junction had 7 bases not matched to a gene; V was cut back by 4 bases and J by 6 bases. Germline-derived CDR1 and CDR2 are MDHEN and SYDVKM. CDR3 size: 14 residues. The CDR3 DNA follows: TGTGCCAGCAGTTCCCGGGACAGGGTTCGCGAGCAGTACTTC. Its translation is CASSSRDRVREQYF.

In this sample, this clonotype turned up many times. The chain couples TRBV6-4 to TRBJ2-3; TRBD2 might be the D (5 bases). Germline V gene sequence: CDR1 MRHNA, CDR2 SNTAGT. V lost 0 bases and J lost 8, with 18 bases in between. CDR3 size: 16 residues. This chain's CDR3 is CASSDSEVGFSGTQYF. CDR3 coding DNA: TGTGCCAGCAGTGACTCGGAGGTTGGCTTTTCGGGTACGCAGTATTTT.

The rearrangement uses TRBV30 and TRBJ1-1, with D possibly being TRBD1 (5 bases). V was cut by 6 bases and J by 5 bases, with 16 bases left in between. The germline CDR1 and CDR2 sequences are GTSNPN and SVGIG (reference sequence). The CDR3 has 13 amino acids. The CDR3 region has the DNA TGTGCCTGCCTGGGGGGATCAGGTACTGAAGCTTTCTTT. Residues: CACLGGSGTEAFF.

This clonotype was observed a handful of times. The chain joins TRBV20-1 to TRBJ1-2, with 7 positions matching TRBD1. V shed 4 bases and J 3 bases; nucleotides not matched to a gene: 11. Germline values: CDR1 DFQATT, CDR2 SNEGSKA (reference sequence). This CDR3 is 15 amino acids long. The CDR3 loop is CSATRTGDRDYGYTF. The DNA for the CDR3 is TGCAGTGCTACACGTACGGGGGACAGAGACTATGGCTACACCTTC.

This clonotype has at least ten counts. This chain uses TRBV11-2 with TRBJ2-3; no clear D gene. CDR3 length equals 14 residues. V lost 5 bases to trimming and J lost 4 bases, with 13 bases between them. The germline V gene encodes CDR1 SGHAT and CDR2 FQNNGV. The CDR3 coding sequence is TGTGCCAGCAGCGTCCTGTTGGGCCCAGATACGCAGTATTTT. It codes for CASSVLLGPDTQYF.

This clonotype was recorded at least ten times. This sequence joins TRBV10-3 and TRBJ1-2, with 7 bases identical to TRBD1. The CDR3 is made up of 14 amino acids. V lost 4 bases to trimming and J lost 4 bases; unmatched junction nucleotides: 6. Germline V gene sequence: CDR1 ENHRY, CDR2 SYGVKD. As DNA, the CDR3 is TGTGCCATCAGTGTACGGGACAGCAGCTATGGCTACACCTTC. Translation: CAISVRDSSYGYTF.

This clonotype was seen repeatedly, ten times or more. This chain connects TRBV11-3 to TRBJ2-5, with 8 bases matching TRBD1. Germline CDR1 and CDR2: SGHNT and YENEEA. The CDR3 consists of 14 residues. V trimming: 6 bases; J trimming: 3 bases; junction bases outside the gene matches: 6. The CDR3 is CASRPGTGKETQYF. The CDR3 coding sequence is TGTGCCAGCAGGCCCGGGACAGGCAAAGAGACCCAGTACTTC.

This clonotype showed up just a few times. The chain couples TRBV7-9 to TRBJ2-2; D perhaps matches TRBD1 (5 bases). The CDR3 is 15 amino acids. Trimming pared 3 bases from V and 4 bases from J, leaving 12 bases between. Germline loops: CDR1 SEHNR, CDR2 FQNEAQ (reference sequence). The CDR3 is CASSFLGVSTGELFF. DNA of the CDR3: TGTGCCAGCAGCTTTTTAGGGGTGAGCACCGGGGAGCTGTTTTTT.

J is TRBJ2-3 and V is TRBV29-1; 7 bases fit TRBD1. The germline V gene has CDR1 SQVTM and CDR2 ANQGSEA. This CDR3 is 14 amino acids long. Trimming cost V 7 bases and J 5 bases; bases outside gene matches: 12. This chain's CDR3 is CSDLRDRREDTQYF. The CDR3 region has the DNA TGCAGCGACCTCCGGGACAGACGAGAAGATACGCAGTATTTT.

This clonotype showed up just a few times. This rearrangement joins TRBV20-1 to TRBJ2-5; TRBD2 matches at 8 bases. CDR1 and CDR2 from the germline V gene are DFQATT and SNEGSKA (reference sequence). J gave up 1 base and V 0 bases, and 4 bases lay outside the gene matches. This CDR3 comprises 15 residues. The CDR3 DNA sequence: TGCAGTGCTAGAGATCTCGGGGGGGCCCAAGAGACCCAGTACTTC. It yields the protein CSARDLGGAQETQYF.

This clonotype was detected ten times or more. The chain couples TRBV7-2 to TRBJ1-5; 8 bases are a match to TRBD1. J was trimmed by 0 bases and V by 2 bases; bases with no gene match: 9. The germline V gene encodes CDR1 SGHTA and CDR2 FQGNSA. This CDR3 has 18 amino acids. For the CDR3, the DNA is TGTGCCAGCAGCTTAACGACCTACGACAGGGGTAGCAATCAGCCCCAGCATTTT. It encodes CASSLTTYDRGSNQPQHF.

This clonotype was seen repeatedly, ten times or more. CDR3 loop: CASSLAGWETQYF. CDR3 DNA sequence: TGTGCCAGCAGCTTGGCTGGATGGGAGACCCAGTACTTC. The chain combines TRBV7-2 with TRBJ2-5, with D uncertain. The V end was cut by 3 bases, the J end by 5 bases, with 10 bases between. Per germline, CDR1 SGHTA and CDR2 FQGNSA. The CDR3 covers 13 residues.

This clonotype was observed many times. The chain combines TRBV30 with TRBJ2-2, with no clear D. Germline V gene data show CDR1 as GTSNPN and CDR2 as SVGIG (reference sequence). V dropped 2 bases and J dropped 0 bases, with 19 bases sitting between them. This CDR3 has 18 residues. The CDR3 DNA sequence: TGTGCCTGGAGTAATCGAATCAGGCGACCGCCGAACACCGGGGAGCTGTTTTTT. Encoded protein: CAWSNRIRRPPNTGELFF.

This clonotype was detected ten times or more. The rearrangement uses TRBV7-2 and TRBJ2-7; 9 bases align to TRBD2. CDR3 length: 15 residues. Germline CDR1 is SGHTA and CDR2 is FQGNSA. After removal of 5 bases from V and 4 bases from J, the junction contained 9 bases not matched to a gene. CDR3 loop: CASSNSAGGGYEQYF. As DNA, the CDR3 is TGTGCCAGCAGCAACTCAGCGGGGGGTGGGTACGAGCAGTACTTC.

This clonotype appeared a few times. The gene calls are TRBV20-1 and TRBJ2-2; 7 bases are shared with TRBD2. The CDR3 sequence is 15 residues long. Germline V lookup: CDR1 DFQATT, CDR2 SNEGSKA (reference sequence). The ends lost 7 bases at V and 3 bases at J; junction bases unmatched: 11. CDR3 DNA sequence: TGCAGTGTTAGGTCGGCGCGGGGGTACACCGGGGAGCTGTTTTTT. Its translation: CSVRSARGYTGELFF.

The chain couples TRBV9 to TRBJ1-6, with D tentatively TRBD1 (6 bases). Trimming left V 5 bases short and J 7 bases short, with 16 bases between. The germline CDR1 and CDR2 sequences are SGDLS and YYNGEE. The CDR3 loop spans 15 amino acids. The CDR3 DNA sequence: TGTGCCAGCAGTGGTGCCACGGACAGCAATTCACCCCTCCACTTT. Translated: CASSGATDSNSPLHF.

This clonotype was observed at least ten times. The chain carries TRBV7-3 and TRBJ2-3; D is undetermined. CDR1 is SGHTA and CDR2 is FQGTGA in the germline V gene. CDR3 length equals 13 residues. V was pared by 2 bases and J by 6 bases, with 9 bases between. This chain's CDR3 is CASSLPAGDTQYF. The CDR3 DNA reads as TGTGCCAGCAGCTTACCCGCCGGGGATACGCAGTATTTT.

In this sample, this clonotype turned up many times. The CDR3 protein is CASSFTTDNSPLHF. The CDR3 nucleotides read TGTGCCAGCAGCTTTACGACCGATAATTCACCCCTCCACTTT. This chain uses TRBV11-2 with TRBJ1-6; unclear D gene. Germline V lookup: CDR1 SGHAT, CDR2 FQNNGV. The CDR3 consists of 14 residues. V was pared by 3 bases and J by 5 bases, with 8 bases between.

This clonotype has only a few counts. This rearrangement joins TRBV7-8 to TRBJ1-2; D is undetermined. Per the germline V gene, CDR1 is SGHVS and CDR2 is FQNEAQ. The CDR3 spans 16 residues. Trimming pared 2 bases from V and 0 bases from J, leaving 13 bases between. CDR3 nucleotide sequence: TGTGCCAGCAGCTTAAGCGACACCTTCCCTAACTATGGCTACACCTTC. The encoded protein is CASSLSDTFPNYGYTF.